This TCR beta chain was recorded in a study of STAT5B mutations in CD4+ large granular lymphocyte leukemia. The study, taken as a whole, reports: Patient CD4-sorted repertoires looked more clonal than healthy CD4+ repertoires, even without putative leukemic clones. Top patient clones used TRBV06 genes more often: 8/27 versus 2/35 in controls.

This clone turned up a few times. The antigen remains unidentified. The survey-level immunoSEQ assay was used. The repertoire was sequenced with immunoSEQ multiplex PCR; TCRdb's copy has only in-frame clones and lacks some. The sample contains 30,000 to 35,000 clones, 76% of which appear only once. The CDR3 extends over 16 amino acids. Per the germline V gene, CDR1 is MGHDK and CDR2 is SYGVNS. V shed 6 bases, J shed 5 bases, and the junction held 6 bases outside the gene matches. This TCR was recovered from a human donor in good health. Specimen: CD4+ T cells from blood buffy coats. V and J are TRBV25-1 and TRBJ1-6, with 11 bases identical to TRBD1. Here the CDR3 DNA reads TGTGCCAGCAGCCCCGCGGGACAGGGGGATAATTCACCCCTCCACTTT. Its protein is CASSPAGQGDNSPLHF.